The 8 T cell receptor beta chains in this list originate from one sample, sequenced in a study of blood T cells in healthy people across ages. For the second PCR, which ran for about 7 to 12 cycles, a sample-barcoded 5' primer and a J-beta primer mix were used. In TCRdb, the 5' RACE reads were re-called with MiXCR into one record per CDR3 protein. The sample comprises around 1.5 million distinct CDR3 sequences, roughly 60% of which are singletons, and 6.7% rests with the top ten. The sample taken for sequencing was blood. Receptors were obtained from a man aged 18 to 30 in good health.

This clonotype was detected a few times. The chain employs TRBV10-3 and TRBJ1-1; TRBD1 matches 7 bases. The trim removed 5 bases at V and 4 bases at J, leaving 10 bases unmatched. The V gene's germline CDR1 is ENHRY and CDR2 SYGVKD. The CDR3 spans 15 residues. CDR3 sequence (DNA): TGTGCCATCAGTACCGTCGACAGGGCGGGCACTGAAGCTTTCTTT. This sequence encodes CAISTVDRAGTEAFF.

This rearrangement joins TRBV5-4 to TRBJ1-1; D unclear. Between the trimmed V and J ends, which lost 6 bases and 0 bases, there was a span of 12 bases. The germline CDR1 and CDR2 sequences are SGHNT and YYREEE (reference sequence). CDR3 length: 14 residues. The CDR3 reads CASTEGPVNTEAFF. In nucleotides, the CDR3 is TGTGCCAGCACAGAGGGTCCAGTGAACACTGAAGCTTTCTTT.

The chain links TRBV20-1 to TRBJ1-6; 7 positions match TRBD1. Germline CDR1 reads DFQATT; CDR2 reads SNEGSKA (reference sequence). The CDR3 is 16 amino acids. Trimming took 6 bases from V and 9 from J; bases not matched to a gene: 17. CDR3 amino acids: CSAEGQAGGIGSPLHF. The CDR3, as DNA: TGCAGTGCCGAAGGACAGGCGGGGGGAATTGGTTCACCCCTCCACTTT.

This clonotype was counted only a few times. The V and J genes are TRBV28 and TRBJ2-6; D may be TRBD1 (6 bases). V lost 5 bases to trimming and J lost 0 bases, with 11 bases between them. This CDR3 spans 16 amino acids. The germline CDR1 and CDR2 sequences are MDHEN and SYDVKM. CDR3 nucleotide sequence: TGTGCCAGCAGTGAGACAGGCAGCTCTGGGGCCAACGTCCTGACTTTC. Translation gives CASSETGSSGANVLTF.

This clonotype has just a few counts. The chain uses TRBV7-9 and TRBJ2-5; D is unresolved. V lost 8 bases and J 5 bases, leaving 21 bases between the germline ends. Germline loops: CDR1 SEHNR, CDR2 FQNEAQ (reference sequence). This CDR3 is 15 amino acids long. The CDR3 protein is CASLPPGSLWETQYF. The CDR3 bases are TGTGCCAGCTTACCGCCAGGTTCCCTTTGGGAGACCCAGTACTTC.

This clonotype appeared a few times. J is TRBJ2-4 and V is TRBV6-6; 8 bases line up with TRBD2. Germline CDR1 reads MNHNY; CDR2 reads SVGAGI (reference sequence). J lost 7 bases, V lost 5 bases, and 7 bases had no gene match. The CDR3 extends over 14 amino acids. Here the CDR3 DNA reads TGTGCCAGCAGTAGGGGACTAGGGTCGAACATTCAGTACTTC. Translating it yields CASSRGLGSNIQYF.

The rearrangement uses TRBV20-1 and TRBJ2-1; 8 bases fit TRBD1. The germline V gene has CDR1 DFQATT and CDR2 SNEGSKA (reference sequence). With 6 bases clipped from V and 3 bases from J, the junction kept 7 bases outside the gene matches. The CDR3 spans 14 residues. CDR3 in DNA: TGCAGTGCCCTTCTCGGACAGGGCTACAATGAGCAGTTCTTC. Amino acids: CSALLGQGYNEQFF.

In this sample, this clonotype turned up once. This chain joins TRBV4-1 and TRBJ2-5; D may be TRBD1 (6 bases). The DNA matches TRBJ2-7 better at its end, which makes the J call doubtful. The CDR3 consists of 14 residues. Germline values: CDR1 MGHRA, CDR2 YSYEKL. The CDR3 nucleotides read TGCGCCAGCAGCCAAGGAACAGGGATGGGCGAGCAGTACTTC. This gives the protein CASSQGTGMGEQYF.